This note documents a single T cell receptor beta chain sequence. A read error may explain this, as a much larger clone is one base away. No cell sorting was done before RNA was extracted from the tissue. The library came from three nested PCR rounds adapted from ARM-PCR protocols. TCRdb redid the calling of the multiplex PCR reads with MiXCR, one entry per CDR3 protein. The data show 55,000 to 75,000 distinct CDR3 sequences, with about 60% seen just once and roughly a fifth held by the top ten. Germline CDR1 reads MNHNY; CDR2 reads SVGAGI (reference sequence). This CDR3 comprises 17 residues. Trimming removed 0 bases at V and 6 bases at J, with 18 bases between. This sample stems from a study of tumor and adjacent non-tumor tissue in lung cancer.

Source material: lung tumor tissue. The receptor's source is a man in his forties or fifties with non-small cell lung cancer. The chain links TRBV6-6 to TRBJ1-3, with D possibly TRBD1 on 5 matching bases. The CDR3 sequence: CASSYSGSGRPENTIYF. In DNA form, the CDR3 reads TGTGCCAGCAGTTACTCGGGGTCAGGGAGACCTGAAAACACCATATATTTT.